One and the same sample provided the 28 T cell receptor beta chains below, sequenced in a study of cytomegalovirus exposure and HLA in healthy donors. Use of 60 Vbeta and 13 Jbeta primers characterized the PCR. Measured with immunoSEQ multiplex PCR; TCRdb has only the in-frame clones, and not every one. The table lists 130,000 to 150,000 clones, around 78% of them singletons, with about 2.5% in the top ten. The sequenced sample consisted of PBMCs. These receptors came from a male donor in good health and CMV-seronegative.

The rearrangement uses TRBV7-8 and TRBJ2-5; D ambiguous. Germline V gene sequence: CDR1 SGHVS, CDR2 FQNEAQ. This CDR3 is 12 amino acids long. V shed 1 base and J shed 4 bases, with 4 bases lying between them. In DNA, the CDR3 is TGTGCCAGCAGCTTAGGGCCAGAGACCCAGTACTTC. Translation: CASSLGPETQYF.

J is TRBJ2-3 and V is TRBV29-1; D ambiguous. Germline V gene lookup returns CDR1 SQVTM and CDR2 ANQGSEA. This CDR3 region has 14 residues. The ends were cut back, 4 bases at V and 4 bases at J, with 15 bases in the middle. The DNA of the CDR3 is TGCAGCGTTGTGAGGTGGCGAGGAGCAGATACGCAGTATTTT. Translation gives CSVVRWRGADTQYF.

This clone was counted once. This rearrangement joins TRBV10-3 to TRBJ2-2; 9 bases align to TRBD1. V lost 8 bases to trimming and J lost 4 bases; unmatched junction nucleotides: 8. The length of the CDR3 is 15 residues. Germline V gives CDR1 ENHRY, CDR2 SYGVKD. The CDR3, as DNA: TGTGCCATCGATAACCAGACAGGGGGCACCGGGGAGCTGTTTTTT. Its protein product is CAIDNQTGGTGELFF.

The J gene is TRBJ1-1, the V gene TRBV9, with no clear D. The CDR3 has 12 residues. V was shortened by 4 bases and J by 6 bases, with 10 bases between the two germline ends. CDR1 is SGDLS and CDR2 is YYNGEE in the germline V gene. CDR3: CASSSRGSEAFF. DNA of the CDR3: TGTGCCAGCAGCTCCAGAGGGTCTGAAGCTTTCTTT.

This chain uses TRBV9 with TRBJ1-1; no reliable D call. CDR3 size: 12 residues. V lost 2 bases, J lost 3 bases, and 5 bases lay in between. Per germline, CDR1 SGDLS and CDR2 YYNGEE. The CDR3 protein is CASSVGDTEAFF. DNA for the CDR3: TGTGCCAGCAGCGTGGGCGACACTGAAGCTTTCTTT.

This clone was counted once. The V gene is TRBV4-1, the J gene TRBJ2-3; 9 bases are shared with TRBD2. There are 16 residues in the CDR3. The V gene's germline CDR1 is MGHRA and CDR2 YSYEKL. V lost 4 bases and J lost 3; bases outside the gene matches: 8. CDR3 DNA: TGCGCCAGCAGCCGAGATAGCGGGGGCGTGACAGATACGCAGTATTTT. Protein product: CASSRDSGGVTDTQYF.

The chain has TRBV7-3 and TRBJ2-6; 8 bases align to TRBD1. Germline values: CDR1 SGHTA, CDR2 FQGTGA. This CDR3 has 15 residues. V dropped 3 bases and J dropped 4; count of bases not matched to a gene: 2. CDR3 sequence reads: CASSFQGAGANVLTF. CDR3 bases: TGTGCCAGCAGCTTCCAGGGGGCAGGGGCCAACGTCCTGACTTTC.

V and J are TRBV25-1 and TRBJ1-2; weak D call: TRBD1 (5 bases). The CDR3 is made up of 12 amino acids. V was shortened by 6 bases and J by 4 bases, with 9 bases between the two germline ends. CDR1 is MGHDK, CDR2 SYGVNS, per germline. The CDR3 coding sequence is TGTGCCAGCAGCAGACAGCCCTATGGCTACACCTTC. Translation gives CASSRQPYGYTF.

About this clone: One end of the junction does not line up with germline, which may come from a read error. Other DNA variants within this sample encode the same CDR3. The chain links TRBV30 to TRBJ1-6; D gene unclear. The germline V gene encodes CDR1 GTSNPN and CDR2 SVGIG (reference sequence). The CDR3 sequence is 15 residues long. In DNA, the CDR3 is TGTGCCTGGAGTTACGGCGGCTCCTATAATTCCCCCCTCCACTTT. It is translated as CAWSYGGSYNSPLHF.

In this sample, this clone turned up once. V is TRBV29-1 and J is TRBJ2-5; 7 nucleotides agree with TRBD1. Germline V gives CDR1 SQVTM, CDR2 ANQGSEA. The junction had 9 bases not matched to a gene; V was cut back by 3 bases and J by 5 bases. CDR3 length equals 14 residues. CDR3 bases: TGCAGCGTTGATAGGCAGGGGGTAGGCGAGACCCAGTACTTC. Protein: CSVDRQGVGETQYF.

This rearrangement joins TRBV15 to TRBJ2-3, with D hard to call. V was trimmed by 3 bases and J by 0 bases, leaving 16 bases between them. The CDR3 covers 17 residues. From germline, CDR1 is LNHNV and CDR2 YYDKDF (reference sequence). CDR3 residues: CATSSYTRQTSTDTQYF. The CDR3 DNA follows: TGTGCCACCAGCAGCTATACCCGCCAGACTAGCACAGATACGCAGTATTTT.

This clone turned up a few times. J is TRBJ1-2 and V is TRBV5-4, with TRBD1 as a possible D gene (6 bases). The CDR3 sequence is 13 residues long. The ends were cut back, 4 bases at V and 5 bases at J, with 12 bases in the middle. The germline V gene has CDR1 SGHNT and CDR2 YYREEE (reference sequence). The CDR3 reads CASSRQEIYGYTF. The CDR3 nucleotides read TGTGCCAGCAGCCGACAGGAGATATATGGCTACACCTTC.

CDR3 nucleotide sequence: TGCGCCAGCAGCTATAGACAGGGGGGTGAGACTGAAGCTTTCTTT. This codes for CASSYRQGGETEAFF. The chain uses TRBV5-1 and TRBJ1-1; 9 bases line up with TRBD1. V lost 3 bases, J lost 5 bases, and 8 bases stayed unmatched. Germline values: CDR1 SGHRS, CDR2 YFSETQ. The CDR3 consists of 15 residues. The full variable domain, rest sourced from reference TRBV5-1 and TRBJ1-1, is KAGVTQTPRYLIKTRGQQVTLSCSPISGHRSVSWYQQTPGQGLQFLFEYFSETQRNKGNFPGRFSGRQFSNSRSEMNVSTLELGDSALYLCASSYRQGGETEAFFGQGTRLTVV.

This clone was detected once. The chain combines TRBV5-1 with TRBJ2-7, with a weak D call TRBD2 (5 bases). The length of the CDR3 is 15 residues. V was pared by 6 bases and J by 2 bases, with 18 bases between. CDR1 is SGHRS and CDR2 is YFSETQ in the germline V gene. Here the CDR3 reads CASTTGSAAPYEQYF. In DNA form, the CDR3 reads TGCGCCAGCACCACCGGGTCAGCGGCACCCTACGAGCAGTACTTC.

This clone was detected a few times. The chain is built from TRBV5-6 and TRBJ1-2; 12 bases map to TRBD1. The junction had 8 bases not matched to a gene; V was cut back by 4 bases and J by 4 bases. The CDR3 spans 16 residues. Germline V gene data show CDR1 as SGHDT and CDR2 as YYEEEE. The chain's CDR3 is CASSRDRGRRAYGYTF. In nucleotides, the CDR3 is TGTGCCAGCAGCCGGGACAGGGGGCGCCGTGCCTATGGCTACACCTTC.

The chain employs TRBV7-9 and TRBJ2-3; a weak D match, TRBD2 (7 bases). This CDR3 is 15 amino acids long. Germline CDR1 is SEHNR and CDR2 is FQNEAQ (reference sequence). V was trimmed by 3 bases and J by 3 bases, leaving 13 bases between them. The DNA of the CDR3 is TGTGCCAGCAGCTTTATGGCGGGGGCTACAGATACGCAGTATTTT. Translation: CASSFMAGATDTQYF.

This chain uses TRBV2 with TRBJ1-1; the D is unclear. This CDR3 contains 11 residues. The germline V gene encodes CDR1 SNHLY and CDR2 FYNNEI. The V and J ends lost 6 bases and 2 bases respectively, with 4 bases between them. CDR3 region: CASRLNTEAFF. The DNA for the CDR3 is TGTGCCAGCAGATTAAACACTGAAGCTTTCTTT.

Only a few counts were recorded for this clone. The rearrangement uses TRBV4-3 and TRBJ2-2, with D unresolved. This CDR3 has 16 residues. Germline V lookup: CDR1 LGHNA, CDR2 YSLEER. V shed 3 bases and J shed 4 bases, with 15 bases lying between them. CDR3 in DNA: TGCGCCAGCAGCCAGCGCCCGGTGAGTGGCACCGGGGAGCTGTTTTTT. As protein: CASSQRPVSGTGELFF.

This clone was seen only a few times. The genes are TRBV5-1 and TRBJ2-1, with D maybe TRBD1 (5 bases). The V gene's germline CDR1 is SGHRS and CDR2 YFSETQ. This CDR3 is 14 amino acids long. Trimming cost V 0 bases and J 1 base, with 5 bases left between them. CDR3: CASSLGQSYNEQFF. The CDR3 nucleotides read TGCGCCAGCAGCTTGGGACAGTCCTACAATGAGCAGTTCTTC. Combining the CDR3 with reference TRBV5-1 and TRBJ2-1 gives the whole variable domain KAGVTQTPRYLIKTRGQQVTLSCSPISGHRSVSWYQQTPGQGLQFLFEYFSETQRNKGNFPGRFSGRQFSNSRSEMNVSTLELGDSALYLCASSLGQSYNEQFFGPGTRLTVL.

The chain recombines TRBV25-1 with TRBJ1-2, with D possibly matching TRBD1 (5 bases). In germline, CDR1 is MGHDK, CDR2 SYGVNS. This CDR3 contains 15 residues. V was clipped by 8 bases and J by 3 bases, with 19 bases between them. This CDR3 reads CASSGGVRKDYGYTF. CDR3 in DNA: TGTGCCAGCTCTGGGGGGGTTCGTAAGGACTATGGCTACACCTTC.

CDR3 sequence: CASSDQRESLETQYF. For the CDR3, the DNA is TGTGCCAGCAGTGATCAGCGGGAGAGTTTGGAGACCCAGTACTTC. The genes are TRBV6-1 and TRBJ2-5; 8 bases map to TRBD2. The CDR3 is 15 amino acids. V trimming: 3 bases; J trimming: 5 bases; junction bases outside the gene matches: 8. Germline V gene sequence: CDR1 MNHNS, CDR2 SASEGT.

A single count supports this clone. The chain carries TRBV5-6 and TRBJ1-1; 8 bases fit TRBD1. The trim removed 4 bases at V and 7 bases at J, leaving 3 bases unmatched. Germline-derived CDR1 and CDR2 are SGHDT and YYEEEE. CDR3 size: 12 residues. CDR3 coding DNA: TGTGCCAGCAGCGACACAGGGGGTGAAGCTTTCTTT. This encodes CASSDTGGEAFF.

V is TRBV6-1 and J is TRBJ1-3; 8 bases match TRBD1. The CDR3 sequence is 14 residues long. Germline trimming cut 4 bases from V and 2 bases from J; bases unmatched to any gene: 1. Germline CDR1 MNHNS, CDR2 SASEGT. The CDR3: CASSGGQAGNTIYF. CDR3 sequence (DNA): TGTGCCAGCAGTGGGGGACAGGCTGGAAACACCATATATTTT.

The J gene is TRBJ2-5, the V gene TRBV4-3, with 9 bases matching TRBD2. The CDR3 totals 17 residues. Trimming cost V 1 base and J 5 bases; bases outside gene matches: 11. The germline V gene has CDR1 LGHNA and CDR2 YSLEER. The CDR3 here is CASSQALSGGDGETQYF. The CDR3 DNA sequence: TGCGCCAGCAGCCAAGCTCTTAGCGGGGGAGACGGGGAGACCCAGTACTTC.

For this clone: One end of the junction fails to match germline, which may point to a read error. This rearrangement joins TRBV25-1 to TRBJ1-2, with 8 positions matching TRBD1. The CDR3 runs to 15 residues. Germline loops: CDR1 MGHDK, CDR2 SYGVNS. The CDR3 nucleotides read TGTACCAGCAGTGGCCGACAGGGGCCGCACTATGGCTACACCTTC. Residues: CTSSGRQGPHYGYTF.

This chain links TRBV7-8 with TRBJ1-1, with a possible D match to TRBD1 (5 bases). CDR3 size: 14 residues. Germline V gene lookup returns CDR1 SGHVS and CDR2 FQNEAQ. The V end was cut by 0 bases, the J end by 1 base, with 6 bases between. CDR3 amino acids: CASSLAGGNTEAFF. CDR3 sequence (DNA): TGTGCCAGCAGCTTAGCCGGGGGGAACACTGAAGCTTTCTTT.

Notes on this clone: At one end the junction does not follow the germline gene, possibly because of a read error. The rearrangement uses TRBV10-3 and TRBJ2-7, with D hard to call. The CDR3 sequence is 15 residues long. The V gene's germline CDR1 is ENHRY and CDR2 SYGVKD. For the CDR3, the DNA is TGTGCCACCAGTGACCCTGGGCAGATATCCTACGAGCAGTACTTC. Encoded protein: CATSDPGQISYEQYF.

The V gene is TRBV9, the J gene TRBJ2-3; D possibly corresponds to TRBD2 (5 bases). This CDR3 has 17 amino acids. The V end was cut by 6 bases, the J end by 4 bases, with 24 bases between. Germline values: CDR1 SGDLS, CDR2 YYNGEE. For the CDR3, the DNA is TGTGCCAGCAACAAACCCCGGGGAGCTCCTAACGCAGATACGCAGTATTTT. Translating it yields CASNKPRGAPNADTQYF. Supplemented by reference TRBV9 and TRBJ2-3, the full variable domain reads DSGVTQTPKHLITATGQRVTLRCSPRSGDLSVYWYQQSLDQGLQFLIQYYNGEERAKGNILERFSAQQFPDLHSELNLSSLELGDSALYFCASNKPRGAPNADTQYFGPGTRLTVL.